This record looks at one TCR beta chain sequence and its context. V dropped 3 bases and J dropped 6 bases, with 9 bases sitting between them. The CDR3 extends over 13 amino acids. Germline V gene data show CDR1 as MGHDK and CDR2 as SYGVNS. Using immunoSEQ multiplex PCR, the repertoire was profiled, and TCRdb retains in-frame clones only, with some absent. This table has 130,000 to 150,000 clones, 80% to 90% appearing once. The Seattle patients, enrolled during active infection, were followed longitudinally. These data belong to a study of blood T cell repertoires in COVID-19. The rearrangement joins TRBV25-1 to TRBJ2-1; D perhaps matches TRBD1 (5 bases). This TCR was recovered from a woman aged 60 to 75 with COVID-19, enrolled during active disease. Material: peripheral blood. As DNA, the CDR3 is TGTGCCAGCAGTGATGACAGCCTCAATGAGCAGTTCTTC. This sequence encodes CASSDDSLNEQFF.